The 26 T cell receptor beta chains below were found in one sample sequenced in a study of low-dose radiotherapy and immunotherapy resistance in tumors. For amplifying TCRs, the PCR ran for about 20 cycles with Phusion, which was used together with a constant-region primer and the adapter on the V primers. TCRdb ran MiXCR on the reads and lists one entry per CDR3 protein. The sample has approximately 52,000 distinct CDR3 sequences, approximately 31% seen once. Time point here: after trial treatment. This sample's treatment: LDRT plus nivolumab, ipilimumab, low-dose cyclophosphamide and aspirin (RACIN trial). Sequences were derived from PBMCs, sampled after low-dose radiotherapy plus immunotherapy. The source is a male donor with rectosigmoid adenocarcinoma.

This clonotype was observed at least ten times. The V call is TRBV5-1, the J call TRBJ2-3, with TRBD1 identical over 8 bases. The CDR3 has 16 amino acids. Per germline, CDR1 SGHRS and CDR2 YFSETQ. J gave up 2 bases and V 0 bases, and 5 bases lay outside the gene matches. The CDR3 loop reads CASSLAGQANTDTQYF. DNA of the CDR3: TGCGCCAGCAGCTTGGCGGGACAGGCAAACACAGATACGCAGTATTTT.

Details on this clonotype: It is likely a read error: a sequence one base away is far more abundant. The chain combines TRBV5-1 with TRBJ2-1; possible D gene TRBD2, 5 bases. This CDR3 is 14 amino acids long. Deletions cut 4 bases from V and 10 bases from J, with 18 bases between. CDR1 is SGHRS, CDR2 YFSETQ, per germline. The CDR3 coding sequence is TGCGCCAGCAGCCTACCCGGGAACACCTACGAGCAGTTCTTC. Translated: CASSLPGNTYEQFF.

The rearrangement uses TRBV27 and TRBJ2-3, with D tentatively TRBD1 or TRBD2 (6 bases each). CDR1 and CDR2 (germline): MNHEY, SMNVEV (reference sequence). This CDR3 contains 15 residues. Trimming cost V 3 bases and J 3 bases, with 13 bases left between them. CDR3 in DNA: TGTGCCAGCAGTTTTCTAGGGGGAGGTACAGATACGCAGTATTTT. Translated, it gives CASSFLGGGTDTQYF.

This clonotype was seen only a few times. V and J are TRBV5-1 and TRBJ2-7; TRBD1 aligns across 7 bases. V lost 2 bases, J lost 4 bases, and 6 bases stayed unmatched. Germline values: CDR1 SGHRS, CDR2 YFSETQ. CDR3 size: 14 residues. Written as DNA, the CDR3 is TGCGCCAGCAGCTTCCAGGGGGACCCTTACGAGCAGTACTTC. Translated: CASSFQGDPYEQYF.

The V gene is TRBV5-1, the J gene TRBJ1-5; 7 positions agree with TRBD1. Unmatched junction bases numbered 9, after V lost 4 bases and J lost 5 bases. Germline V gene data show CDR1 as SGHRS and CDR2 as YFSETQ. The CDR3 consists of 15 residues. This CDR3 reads CASSQFGDSDQPQHF. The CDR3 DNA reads TGCGCCAGCAGCCAATTTGGGGACAGCGATCAGCCCCAGCATTTT.

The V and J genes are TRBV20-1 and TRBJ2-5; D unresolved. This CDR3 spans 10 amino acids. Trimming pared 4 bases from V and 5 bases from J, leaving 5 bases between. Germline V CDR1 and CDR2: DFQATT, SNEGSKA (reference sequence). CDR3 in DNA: TGCAGTGCTACCCTGGAGACCCAGTACTTC. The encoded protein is CSATLETQYF.

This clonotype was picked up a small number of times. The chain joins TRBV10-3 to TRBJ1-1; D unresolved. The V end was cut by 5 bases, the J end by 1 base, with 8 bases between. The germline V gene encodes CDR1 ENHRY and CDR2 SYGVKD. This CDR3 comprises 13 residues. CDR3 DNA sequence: TGTGCCATCAGTCCGACAACGAACACTGAAGCTTTCTTT. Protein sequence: CAISPTTNTEAFF.

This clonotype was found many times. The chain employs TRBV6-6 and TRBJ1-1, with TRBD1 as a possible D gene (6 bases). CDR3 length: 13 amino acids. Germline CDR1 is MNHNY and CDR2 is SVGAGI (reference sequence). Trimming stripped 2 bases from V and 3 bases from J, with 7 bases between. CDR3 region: CASSYRTDTEAFF. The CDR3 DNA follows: TGTGCCAGCAGTTACCGGACAGACACTGAAGCTTTCTTT.

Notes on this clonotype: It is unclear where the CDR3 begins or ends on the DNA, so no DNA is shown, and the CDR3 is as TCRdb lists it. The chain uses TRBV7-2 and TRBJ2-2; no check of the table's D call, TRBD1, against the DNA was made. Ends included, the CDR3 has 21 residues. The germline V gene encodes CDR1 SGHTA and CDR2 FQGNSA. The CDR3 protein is CASSSPRPNTGELFFFFFFFF.

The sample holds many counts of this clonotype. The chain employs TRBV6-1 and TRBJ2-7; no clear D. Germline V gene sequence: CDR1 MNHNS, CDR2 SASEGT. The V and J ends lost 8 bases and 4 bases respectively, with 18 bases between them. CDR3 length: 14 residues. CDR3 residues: CASSKSGVGYEQYF. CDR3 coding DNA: TGTGCCAGCTCAAAGTCCGGAGTTGGGTACGAGCAGTACTTC.

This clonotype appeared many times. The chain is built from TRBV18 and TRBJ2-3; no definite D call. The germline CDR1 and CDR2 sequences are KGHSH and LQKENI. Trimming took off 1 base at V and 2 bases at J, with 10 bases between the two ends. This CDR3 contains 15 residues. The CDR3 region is CASSPLQRDTDTQYF. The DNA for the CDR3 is TGTGCCAGCTCACCACTCCAAAGGGACACAGATACGCAGTATTTT.

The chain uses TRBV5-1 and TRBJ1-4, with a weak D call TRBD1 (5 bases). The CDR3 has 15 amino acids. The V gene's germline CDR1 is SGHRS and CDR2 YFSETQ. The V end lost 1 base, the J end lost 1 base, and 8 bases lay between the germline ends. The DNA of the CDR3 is TGCGCCAGCAGCTTGAGTCAGGGAACTAATGAAAAACTGTTTTTT. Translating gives CASSLSQGTNEKLFF.

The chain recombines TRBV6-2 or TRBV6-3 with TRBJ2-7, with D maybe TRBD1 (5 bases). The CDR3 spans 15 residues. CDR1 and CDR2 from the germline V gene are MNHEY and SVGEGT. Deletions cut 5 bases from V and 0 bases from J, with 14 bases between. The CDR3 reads CASSRIAGNSYEQYF. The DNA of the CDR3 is TGTGCCAGCAGTCGCATCGCAGGGAACTCCTACGAGCAGTACTTC.

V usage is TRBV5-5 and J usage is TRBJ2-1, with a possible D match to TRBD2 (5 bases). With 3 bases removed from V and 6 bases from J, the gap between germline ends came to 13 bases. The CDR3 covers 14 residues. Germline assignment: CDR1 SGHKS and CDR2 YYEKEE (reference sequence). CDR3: CASSSGRESNEQFF. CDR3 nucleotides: TGTGCCAGCAGCTCCGGACGGGAATCCAATGAGCAGTTCTTC.

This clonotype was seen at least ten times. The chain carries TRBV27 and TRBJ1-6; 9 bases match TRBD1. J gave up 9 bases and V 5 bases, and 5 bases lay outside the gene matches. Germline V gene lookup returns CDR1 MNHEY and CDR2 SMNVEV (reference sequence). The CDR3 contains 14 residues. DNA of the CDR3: TGTGCCAGCAGTACAGGGACAGGGTTTTCACCCCTCCACTTT. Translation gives CASSTGTGFSPLHF.

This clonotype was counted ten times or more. CDR3 sequence reads: CASSFTEKPYNEQFF. DNA of the CDR3: TGCGCCAGCAGCTTTACAGAAAAGCCATACAATGAGCAGTTCTTC. The chain joins TRBV5-1 to TRBJ2-1; D is uncertain. Trimming took 2 bases from V and 4 from J, leaving 13 bases between them. Per germline, CDR1 SGHRS and CDR2 YFSETQ. CDR3 size: 15 residues.

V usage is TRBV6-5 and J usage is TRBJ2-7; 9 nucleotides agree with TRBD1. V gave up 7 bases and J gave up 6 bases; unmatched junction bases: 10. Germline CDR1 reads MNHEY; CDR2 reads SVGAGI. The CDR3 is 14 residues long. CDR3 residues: CASKPGQGWLEQYF. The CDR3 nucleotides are TGTGCCAGCAAACCGGGACAGGGATGGCTCGAGCAGTACTTC.

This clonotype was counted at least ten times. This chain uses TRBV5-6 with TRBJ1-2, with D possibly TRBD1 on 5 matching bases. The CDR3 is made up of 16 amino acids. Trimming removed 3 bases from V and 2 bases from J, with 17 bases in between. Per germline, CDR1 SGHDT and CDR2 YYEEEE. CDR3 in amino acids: CASSSYETDANYGYTF. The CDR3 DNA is TGTGCCAGCAGCTCCTATGAGACAGATGCAAACTATGGCTACACCTTC. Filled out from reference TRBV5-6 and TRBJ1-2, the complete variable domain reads DAGVTQSPTHLIKTRGQQVTLRCSPKSGHDTVSWYQQALGQGPQFIFQYYEEEERQRGNFPDRFSGHQFPNYSSELNVNALLLGDSALYLCASSSYETDANYGYTFGSGTRLTVV.

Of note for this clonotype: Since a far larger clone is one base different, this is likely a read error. CDR3: CASNSGGASDTQHF. In DNA form, the CDR3 reads TGCGCCAGCAATAGCGGGGGGGCATCAGATACGCAGCATTTT. V is TRBV5-8 and J is TRBJ2-3; a possible D gene is TRBD1 (6 bases). The better agreement between TRBJ1-5 and the DNA end casts doubt on the J call. This CDR3 comprises 14 residues. Per germline, CDR1 SGHTS and CDR2 YDEGEE.

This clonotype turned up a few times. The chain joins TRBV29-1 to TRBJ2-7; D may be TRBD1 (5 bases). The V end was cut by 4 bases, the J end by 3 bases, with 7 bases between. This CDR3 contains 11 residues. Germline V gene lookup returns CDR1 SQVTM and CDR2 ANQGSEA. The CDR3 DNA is TGCAGCGTTGTCGACAGCTACGAGCAGTACTTC. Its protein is CSVVDSYEQYF.

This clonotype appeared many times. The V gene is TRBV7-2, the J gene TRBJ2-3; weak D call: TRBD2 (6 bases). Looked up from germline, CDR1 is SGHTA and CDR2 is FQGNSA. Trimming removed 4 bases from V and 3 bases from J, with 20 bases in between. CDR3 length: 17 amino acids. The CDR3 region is CASSSPFLAGSTDTQYF. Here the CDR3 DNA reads TGTGCCAGCAGCTCCCCGTTTTTGGCGGGGAGTACAGATACGCAGTATTTT.

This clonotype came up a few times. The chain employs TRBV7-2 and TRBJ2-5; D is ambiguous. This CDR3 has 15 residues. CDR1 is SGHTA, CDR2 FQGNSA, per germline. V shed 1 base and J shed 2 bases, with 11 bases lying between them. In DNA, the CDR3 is TGTGCCAGCAGCTTAGTTTTGGCTCGACAAGAGACCCAGTACTTC. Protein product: CASSLVLARQETQYF.

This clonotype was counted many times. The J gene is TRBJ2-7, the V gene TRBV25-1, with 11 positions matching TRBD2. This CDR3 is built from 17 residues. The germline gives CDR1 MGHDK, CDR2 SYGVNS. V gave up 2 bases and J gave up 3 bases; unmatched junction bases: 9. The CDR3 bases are TGTGCCAGCAGTGAAGAGGGACTAGCGGAAACCAACTACGAGCAGTACTTC. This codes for CASSEEGLAETNYEQYF.

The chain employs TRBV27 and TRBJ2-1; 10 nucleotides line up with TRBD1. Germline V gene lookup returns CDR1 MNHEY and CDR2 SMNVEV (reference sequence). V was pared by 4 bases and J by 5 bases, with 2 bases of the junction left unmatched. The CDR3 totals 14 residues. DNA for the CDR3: TGTGCCAGCAGTTGGGGACAGGGGCACAATGAGCAGTTCTTC. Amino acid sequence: CASSWGQGHNEQFF.

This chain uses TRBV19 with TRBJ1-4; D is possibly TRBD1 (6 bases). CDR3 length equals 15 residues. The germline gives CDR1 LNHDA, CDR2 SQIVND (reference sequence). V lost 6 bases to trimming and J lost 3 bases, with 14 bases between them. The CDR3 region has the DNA TGTGCCAGTAGCCTGTCGGGGGCGGCTAATGAAAAACTGTTTTTT. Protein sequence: CASSLSGAANEKLFF.

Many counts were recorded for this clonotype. CDR3 sequence reads: CASSLSTGGALDNEQFF. The CDR3 nucleotides are TGCGCCAGCAGCCTATCCACAGGGGGCGCGTTAGACAATGAGCAGTTCTTC. The V gene is TRBV5-1, the J gene TRBJ2-1; TRBD1 agrees at 9 bases. Per the germline V gene, CDR1 is SGHRS and CDR2 is YFSETQ. CDR3 length: 17 amino acids. With V trimmed by 4 bases and J by 5 bases, 13 bases remained unmatched.